This is a list of T cell receptor beta chains from one sample in a study of identical twins. Each CDR3 protein gets one entry after TCRdb re-called the 5' RACE reads with MiXCR. The sample lists 300,000 to 400,000 distinct CDR3 sequences, roughly 9% occurring once. Sequenced input: naive T cells sorted from blood. These receptor sequences come from a woman aged 45-60 years in good health. Each CDR3 is given without its conserved first and last residue. The size of a clone is reported for some rows only, either as once, few or many, or as a class for expanded clones.

size,V,J,CDR3
many,TRBV20-1,TRBJ2-1,SAILRRTINEQF
few,TRBV20-1,TRBJ1-5,SANRGLEPQH
.,TRBV4-1,TRBJ2-5,ASNDLAGGAQETQY
.,TRBV3-1,TRBJ1-1,ASRDIHGGSNTEAF
few,TRBV4-1,TRBJ2-1,ASSQAFRGRANPSGSEQF
many,TRBV2,TRBJ1-5,ASSADGNYQPQH
.,TRBV7-9,TRBJ2-5,ASSPPGLAGETQY
many,TRBV29-1,TRBJ2-1,SVTGTSLNEQF
many,TRBV20-1,TRBJ1-1,SARAPGGVATEAF
many,TRBV5-1,TRBJ2-3,ASSLGLGVRLRDTQY
few,TRBV12-3/TRBV12-4,TRBJ2-1,ASSGQGGSYNEQF
.,TRBV3-1,TRBJ1-6,ASSQARTGFVNSPLH
few,TRBV20-1,TRBJ2-3,SASGQGGSTDTQY
few,TRBV6-4,TRBJ2-2,ASSAFANTGELF
many,TRBV12-3/TRBV12-4,TRBJ1-2,ASGKGGNYGYT
.,TRBV2,TRBJ2-2,ATVGGTGELF
many,TRBV11-2,TRBJ1-1,ASSSLVRVNTEAF
.,TRBV2,TRBJ2-1,ASSDVGGITHNEQF
few,TRBV5-1,TRBJ1-1,ASSSKGTGALNTEAF
.,TRBV12-3/TRBV12-4,TRBJ1-1,ASSQQGQGNTEAF
.,TRBV7-9,TRBJ2-3,ASSPGTSGRPHTDTQY
few,TRBV25-1,TRBJ2-3,ASIGDRGGMGTQY
many,TRBV12-3/TRBV12-4,TRBJ1-6,ASSLWGSNSPLH
.,TRBV7-2,TRBJ2-5,ASSLVGAGVETQY
few,TRBV5-6,TRBJ1-2,ASSLGAGSQGGYGYT
few,TRBV29-1,TRBJ1-3,SAGSGNTIY
.,TRBV7-9,TRBJ2-1,ASSLRPGQGVNNEQF
few,TRBV6-1,TRBJ1-4,ASSNTGTPTEKLF
many,TRBV5-1,TRBJ2-1,ASSLTSGRAAYNEQF
many,TRBV12-3/TRBV12-4,TRBJ2-1,ASSSGGVYNEQF
.,TRBV3-1,TRBJ2-5,ASSQETPKLGSGSLLETQY
many,TRBV29-1,TRBJ2-1,SAPRTSGLYNEQF
many,TRBV29-1,TRBJ1-5,SVSFDRVQPQH
few,TRBV5-1,TRBJ2-2,ASSLTSGVNTGELF
many,TRBV6-5,TRBJ1-4,ASSRGAGNNEKLF
.,TRBV20-1,TRBJ2-3,SARDGVAASQY
few,TRBV12-3/TRBV12-4,TRBJ2-2,ASSPPPVIAGSIGELF
.,TRBV14,TRBJ2-3,ASSQGASNTQY
.,TRBV24-1,TRBJ1-2,ATSDTGASSVPTIPNYGYT
few,TRBV27,TRBJ2-5,ASSLKGPQETQY
.,TRBV11-3,TRBJ1-3,ASSSTGVLDTIY
.,TRBV4-2,TRBJ2-3,ASSQETSGVHTDTQY
.,TRBV20-1,TRBJ1-1,SANNGQGGNTEAF
.,TRBV7-2,TRBJ2-3,ASSLFGRYTDTQY
few,TRBV20-1,TRBJ2-3,SAGGLAIGSGSADTQY
many,TRBV29-1,TRBJ2-3,SVYPRLAITDTQY
many,TRBV5-1,TRBJ1-1,ASSSGTGGWDTEAF
few,TRBV2,TRBJ1-2,ASRGTGIPNYGYT
.,TRBV25-1,TRBJ1-1,ASSDQKGQNTEAF
.,TRBV14,TRBJ2-5,ASSQDRPDEVVLEETQY
.,TRBV4-1,TRBJ1-6,ASSQDGGGTYNSPLH
.,TRBV12-3/TRBV12-4,TRBJ1-1,ASSERSNKAEAF